The 16 T cell receptor beta chains below all came from one sample that was sequenced in a study of vaccination effects on CD4 cells after COVID-19. Their antigens remain unidentified. Culture lasted about 10 days before CD4+ T cell isolation. Data came from immunoSEQ multiplex PCR; TCRdb stores just in-frame clones and leaves some out. Here the sample spans tens of thousands of clones, 55% to 75% being singletons. This specimen was CD4+ T cells from PBMCs cultured without peptide, taken before COVID-19 vaccination. These receptors were taken from a human donor who received a COVID-19 vaccine.

V is TRBV30 and J is TRBJ1-1, with D maybe TRBD1 (6 bases). The germline CDR1 and CDR2 sequences are GTSNPN and SVGIG (reference sequence). This CDR3 comprises 13 residues. Trimming left V 3 bases short and J 5 bases short, with 13 bases between. The DNA for the CDR3 is TGTGCCTGGAGAGAAGACAGGTATACTGAAGCTTTCTTT. Translation gives CAWREDRYTEAFF. The whole variable domain, remainder taken from reference TRBV30 and TRBJ1-1, is SQTIHQWPATLVQPVGSPLSLECTVEGTSNPNLYWYRQAAGRGLQLLFYSVGIGQISSEVPQNLSASRPQDRQFILSSKKLLLSDSGFYLCAWREDRYTEAFFGQGTRLTVV.

This clone was seen only a few times. The CDR3 reads CASSRGTAGATEQFF. The CDR3 DNA sequence: TGTGCCAGCTCCCGGGGGACGGCGGGGGCGACTGAGCAGTTCTTC. The chain combines TRBV18 with TRBJ2-1; a possible D gene is TRBD2 (7 bases). The CDR3 has 15 amino acids. The V and J ends lost 6 bases and 9 bases respectively, with 21 bases between them. CDR1 KGHSH and CDR2 LQKENI come from the germline V gene.

Only a few counts were recorded for this clone. The chain employs TRBV2 and TRBJ2-2, with D possibly matching TRBD1 (6 bases). The ends were cut back, 4 bases at V and 6 bases at J, with 9 bases in the middle. Germline V lookup: CDR1 SNHLY, CDR2 FYNNEI. The CDR3 consists of 13 residues. The chain's CDR3 is CASSATGPGELFF. CDR3 DNA: TGTGCCAGCAGTGCCACAGGGCCCGGGGAGCTGTTTTTT. The full variable domain, rest sourced from reference TRBV2 and TRBJ2-2, is EPEVTQTPSHQVTQMGQEVILRCVPISNHLYFYWYRQILGQKVEFLVSFYNNEISEKSEIFDDQFSVERPDGSNFTLKIRSTKLEDSAMYFCASSATGPGELFFGEGSRLTVL.

In this sample, this clone turned up a few times. The V gene is TRBV20-1, the J gene TRBJ2-3, with D unresolved. The CDR3 totals 11 residues. In germline, CDR1 is DFQATT, CDR2 SNEGSKA (reference sequence). V shed 6 bases and J shed 7 bases, with 11 bases lying between them. DNA of the CDR3: TGCAGTGCACCCGGACCCAATACGCAGTATTTT. Protein: CSAPGPNTQYF.

The chain is built from TRBV24-1 and TRBJ2-5; D is possibly TRBD1 (6 bases). The germline V gene has CDR1 KGHDR and CDR2 SFDVKD. V dropped 3 bases and J dropped 10 bases, with 17 bases sitting between them. The CDR3 has 14 amino acids. The CDR3 protein is CATSDPGHPSDQYF. DNA for the CDR3: TGTGCCACCAGTGATCCGGGACACCCCAGCGACCAGTACTTC.

The chain carries TRBV5-4 and TRBJ2-7; TRBD1 might be the D (6 bases). V lost 3 bases, J lost 2 bases, and 15 bases lay in between. From germline, CDR1 is SGHNT and CDR2 YYREEE (reference sequence). The CDR3 extends over 15 amino acids. Here the CDR3 DNA reads TGTGCCAGCAGCTCGGGACATTTGGGCGCCTACGAGCAGTACTTC. Its protein is CASSSGHLGAYEQYF.

The gene calls are TRBV28 and TRBJ1-5; D not resolved. The germline gives CDR1 MDHEN, CDR2 SYDVKM. There are 12 residues in the CDR3. V was clipped by 5 bases and J by 10 bases, with 12 bases between them. CDR3 DNA sequence: TGTGCCAGCAGTGCCCTCGTGGATCCCCAGCATTTT. Its translation: CASSALVDPQHF. Based on the CDR3 plus reference TRBV28 and TRBJ1-5, the full variable domain is DVKVTQSSRYLVKRTGEKVFLECVQDMDHENMFWYRQDPGLGLRLIYFSYDVKMKEKGDIPEGYSVSREKKERFSLILESASTNQTSMYLCASSALVDPQHFGDGTRLSIL.

CDR3 loop: CASSQDIEYNSPLHF. CDR3 DNA sequence: TGTGCCAGCAGCCAAGATATAGAGTATAATTCACCCCTCCACTTT. The chain couples TRBV4-2 to TRBJ1-6, with D unresolved. The CDR3 runs 15 residues. CDR1 is LGHNA and CDR2 is YNFKEQ in the germline V gene. Deletions cut 0 bases from V and 4 bases from J, with 7 bases between.

V gene TRBV4-2 combines with J gene TRBJ2-7; D perhaps matches TRBD1 (6 bases). The CDR3 spans 16 residues. Germline CDR1 and CDR2: LGHNA and YNFKEQ. The germline V and J ends were trimmed by 0 bases and 2 bases, with 14 bases remaining between them. CDR3 region: CASSQDWGQKTYEQYF. For the CDR3, the DNA is TGTGCCAGCAGCCAAGACTGGGGACAAAAAACCTACGAGCAGTACTTC.

The chain recombines TRBV4-3 with TRBJ2-4; 7 nucleotides line up with TRBD1. CDR3 size: 16 residues. Unmatched junction bases numbered 6, after V lost 4 bases and J lost 0 bases. CDR1 is LGHNA, CDR2 YSLEER, per germline. The CDR3 coding sequence is TGCGCCAGCAGCCTACAGACAGGGACAGCCAAAAACATTCAGTACTTC. Amino acids: CASSLQTGTAKNIQYF.

The V call is TRBV9, the J call TRBJ1-5; D unclear. The V end lost 3 bases, the J end lost 3 bases, and 13 bases lay between the germline ends. This CDR3 is 15 amino acids long. Looked up from germline, CDR1 is SGDLS and CDR2 is YYNGEE. The CDR3 region has the DNA TGTGCCAGCAGCGAGACCCCGGGGTCCAATCAGCCCCAGCATTTT. Protein sequence: CASSETPGSNQPQHF.

The genes are TRBV7-2 and TRBJ1-2, with 8 bases that match TRBD1. With 1 base clipped from V and 4 bases from J, the junction kept 5 bases outside the gene matches. Germline V CDR1 and CDR2: SGHTA, FQGNSA. This CDR3 is 15 amino acids long. CDR3 coding DNA: TGTGCCAGCAGCTTAGATCCGGGACAGGTCTATGGCTACACCTTC. Translation gives CASSLDPGQVYGYTF.

V and J are TRBV19 and TRBJ2-3, with TRBD2 matching 12 bases. The germline gives CDR1 LNHDA, CDR2 SQIVND (reference sequence). This CDR3 is 18 amino acids long. Trimming removed 6 bases from V and 3 bases from J; junction bases left unmatched: 13. The CDR3 nucleotides are TGTGCCAGTAGCCCCGGGAGTCTAGCGGGAGGGGGAACAGATACGCAGTATTTT. Translating it yields CASSPGSLAGGGTDTQYF.

The V call is TRBV19, the J call TRBJ1-1; D is possibly TRBD1 (6 bases). Germline V gene data show CDR1 as LNHDA and CDR2 as SQIVND (reference sequence). V was cut by 7 bases and J by 1 base, with 16 bases left in between. The CDR3 has 15 residues. The CDR3 reads CASKTPGARNTEAFF. CDR3 nucleotides: TGTGCCAGTAAAACCCCGGGGGCTCGGAACACTGAAGCTTTCTTT.

The J gene is TRBJ2-7, the V gene TRBV18, with a tentative D call TRBD2 (6 bases). Trimming removed 1 base from V and 2 bases from J, with 12 bases in between. CDR1 and CDR2 (germline): KGHSH, LQKENI. There are 15 residues in the CDR3. Here the CDR3 DNA reads TGTGCCAGCTCACCACGACCGGGACTTCCCTACGAGCAGTACTTC. This translates into CASSPRPGLPYEQYF. Complete variable domain (other parts from reference TRBV18 and TRBJ2-7): NAGVMQNPRHLVRRRGQEARLRCSPMKGHSHVYWYRQLPEEGLKFMVYLQKENIIDESGMPKERFSAEFPKEGPSILRIQQVVRGDSAAYFCASSPRPGLPYEQYFGPGTRLTVT.

The rearrangement links TRBV5-6 to TRBJ2-5; a possible D gene is TRBD1 (6 bases). The germline gives CDR1 SGHDT, CDR2 YYEEEE. CDR3 length: 13 amino acids. Trimming shortened V by 3 bases and J by 5 bases, and 11 bases separated the two germline ends. The CDR3 nucleotides are TGTGCCAGCAGCTGGGACATGCGGGAGACCCAGTACTTC. This encodes CASSWDMRETQYF.